The 25 T cell receptor beta chains below were found in one sample sequenced in a study of cytomegalovirus exposure and HLA in healthy donors. Vbeta (60) and Jbeta (13) primers were used in the PCR. Some clones are missing from TCRdb's copy, which holds only in-frame ones; the method was immunoSEQ multiplex PCR. The table has approximately 180,000 clones, roughly 70% seen once. Input material: PBMCs. Source of these receptors: a male donor in good health and CMV-seronegative.

The chain recombines TRBV30 with TRBJ1-1, with 9 nucleotides matching TRBD1. The V segment lost 5 bases and the J segment 0 bases; nucleotides outside the gene matches: 4. The CDR3 loop spans 14 amino acids. Germline-derived CDR1 and CDR2 are GTSNPN and SVGIG (reference sequence). CDR3 residues: CAWDRQGVNTEAFF. The CDR3 DNA follows: TGTGCCTGGGACCGACAGGGGGTGAACACTGAAGCTTTCTTT. Drawing the rest from reference TRBV30 and TRBJ1-1, the complete variable domain is SQTIHQWPATLVQPVGSPLSLECTVEGTSNPNLYWYRQAAGRGLQLLFYSVGIGQISSEVPQNLSASRPQDRQFILSSKKLLLSDSGFYLCAWDRQGVNTEAFFGQGTRLTVV.

This sequence joins TRBV28 and TRBJ1-6, with a possible D match to TRBD1 (6 bases). Germline V gives CDR1 MDHEN, CDR2 SYDVKM. CDR3 length equals 16 residues. V was clipped by 6 bases and J by 7 bases, with 19 bases between them. The CDR3 region is CASRPGTPLRNSPLHF. CDR3 in DNA: TGTGCCAGCAGACCCGGGACACCGCTTAGGAATTCACCCCTCCACTTT. The whole variable domain, filled in from reference TRBV28 and TRBJ1-6, reads DVKVTQSSRYLVKRTGEKVFLECVQDMDHENMFWYRQDPGLGLRLIYFSYDVKMKEKGDIPEGYSVSREKKERFSLILESASTNQTSMYLCASRPGTPLRNSPLHFGNGTRLTVT.

CDR3 sequence: CASSDPSGSVGTGELFF. The CDR3 region has the DNA TGTGCCAGCAGTGACCCTAGCGGGAGCGTAGGCACCGGGGAGCTGTTTTTT. V gene TRBV2 combines with J gene TRBJ2-2; 10 positions match TRBD2. Trimming at V came to 3 bases and at J to 4 bases, leaving 8 bases not matched to a gene. CDR3 length: 17 amino acids. In germline, CDR1 is SNHLY, CDR2 FYNNEI.

The chain joins TRBV2 to TRBJ1-5; possible D gene TRBD1, 6 bases. The CDR3 has 14 residues. V gave up 5 bases and J gave up 0 bases, with 8 bases separating them. CDR1 and CDR2 (germline): SNHLY, FYNNEI. The CDR3 region has the DNA TGTGCCAGCAGTCAGGGGCCTAGCAATCAGCCCCAGCATTTT. Translation gives CASSQGPSNQPQHF.

This chain joins TRBV19 and TRBJ1-5, with a tentative D call TRBD1 (5 bases). Trimming pared 5 bases from V and 7 bases from J, leaving 21 bases between. Germline CDR1 is LNHDA and CDR2 is SQIVND (reference sequence). The CDR3 sequence is 16 residues long. CDR3 DNA: TGTGCCAGTAGTTCTGGGAGGACACCGCCGATGCAGCCCCAGCATTTT. The encoded protein is CASSSGRTPPMQPQHF.

The gene calls are TRBV7-2 and TRBJ2-7, with D unclear. The V end lost 6 bases, the J end lost 3 bases, and 6 bases lay between the germline ends. Germline CDR1 reads SGHTA; CDR2 reads FQGNSA. CDR3 length equals 11 residues. The CDR3 sequence is CASSSIYEQYF. The CDR3, as DNA: TGTGCCAGCAGTTCCATCTACGAGCAGTACTTC.

The chain links TRBV5-5 to TRBJ1-2, with 7 bases fitting TRBD1. The CDR3 consists of 16 residues. V dropped 2 bases and J dropped 3; count of bases not matched to a gene: 10. Germline CDR1 reads SGHKS; CDR2 reads YYEKEE (reference sequence). CDR3 sequence reads: CASSFDLTGQDYGYTF. CDR3 DNA sequence: TGTGCCAGCAGCTTTGACCTAACTGGACAGGACTATGGCTACACCTTC.

With respect to this clone: Within the sample, other DNA sequences also encode this same CDR3. The chain combines TRBV28 with TRBJ2-5; the match to TRBD1 covers 9 bases. With 2 bases clipped from V and 5 bases from J, the junction kept 3 bases outside the gene matches. The V gene's germline CDR1 is MDHEN and CDR2 SYDVKM. The CDR3 has 14 amino acids. CDR3 in DNA: TGTGCCAGCAGTTTAACAGGGGGCCCGGAGACCCAGTACTTC. Translated, it gives CASSLTGGPETQYF.

With respect to this clone: Other DNA sequences within the sample encode an identical CDR3. V is TRBV6-5 and J is TRBJ2-7; TRBD1 is a possible D gene (6 bases). Germline V gene lookup returns CDR1 MNHEY and CDR2 SVGAGI. The CDR3 totals 14 residues. Trimming took off 2 bases at V and 4 bases at J, with 12 bases between the two ends. The CDR3 loop reads CASSYSRGSYEQYF. CDR3 coding DNA: TGTGCCAGCAGTTACAGCAGGGGATCGTACGAGCAGTACTTC.

This chain joins TRBV19 and TRBJ1-3; D is unclear. CDR1 and CDR2 (germline): LNHDA, SQIVND (reference sequence). This CDR3 is built from 11 residues. V was trimmed by 3 bases and J by 7 bases, leaving 4 bases between them. The CDR3 nucleotides are TGTGCCAGTAGTATTCTGAACACCATATATTTT. Translating gives CASSILNTIYF.

This clone was counted a few times. CDR3: CASSAGQVFDQPQHF. The DNA for the CDR3 is TGTGCCAGCAGCGCCGGACAGGTTTTCGATCAGCCCCAGCATTTT. The V gene is TRBV5-8, the J gene TRBJ1-5, with TRBD1 identical over 7 bases. Germline CDR1 is SGHTS and CDR2 is YDEGEE. The ends lost 4 bases at V and 5 bases at J; junction bases unmatched: 9. The CDR3 has 15 residues.

This chain joins TRBV2 and TRBJ2-4, with 9 bases aligning to TRBD1. Germline values: CDR1 SNHLY, CDR2 FYNNEI. CDR3 size: 18 residues. The junction had 14 bases not matched to a gene; V was cut back by 8 bases and J by 0 bases. CDR3 sequence: CASGLQGAQLVAKNIQYF. CDR3 DNA: TGTGCCAGCGGATTACAGGGGGCGCAGCTAGTAGCCAAAAACATTCAGTACTTC. Together with reference TRBV2 and TRBJ2-4, the CDR3 gives the full variable domain: EPEVTQTPSHQVTQMGQEVILRCVPISNHLYFYWYRQILGQKVEFLVSFYNNEISEKSEIFDDQFSVERPDGSNFTLKIRSTKLEDSAMYFCASGLQGAQLVAKNIQYFGAGTRLSVL.

This chain links TRBV15 with TRBJ1-5, with 9 bases matching TRBD1. Germline trimming cut 6 bases from V and 3 bases from J; bases unmatched to any gene: 6. This CDR3 has 15 residues. Germline assignment: CDR1 LNHNV and CDR2 YYDKDF (reference sequence). Here the CDR3 reads CATRGGTGINQPQHF. DNA of the CDR3: TGTGCCACCAGGGGTGGGACAGGGATCAATCAGCCCCAGCATTTT.

The V and J genes are TRBV10-3 and TRBJ1-2, with D possibly matching TRBD1 (5 bases). This CDR3 region has 16 residues. Germline-derived CDR1 and CDR2 are ENHRY and SYGVKD. Trimming stripped 0 bases from V and 4 bases from J, with 15 bases between. The CDR3 DNA follows: TGTGCCATCAGTGAGTCGGCGGGACGAGGGTTCTATGGCTACACCTTC. Its translation: CAISESAGRGFYGYTF.

The chain joins TRBV7-3 to TRBJ2-1; weak D call: TRBD1 (5 bases). Germline CDR1 is SGHTA and CDR2 is FQGTGA. V was clipped by 6 bases and J by 6 bases, with 12 bases between them. The CDR3 is made up of 13 amino acids. Here the CDR3 DNA reads TGTGCCAGCAGTTCAGGGTCGGGCAATGAGCAGTTCTTC. Protein sequence: CASSSGSGNEQFF.

V and J are TRBV7-6 and TRBJ2-5; D is undetermined. CDR1 is SGHVS and CDR2 is FNYEAQ in the germline V gene. The V end was cut by 0 bases, the J end by 3 bases, with 14 bases between. This CDR3 region has 16 residues. This chain's CDR3 is CASSLAPRIVEETQYF. The DNA of the CDR3 is TGTGCCAGCAGCTTAGCCCCTCGTATAGTGGAAGAGACCCAGTACTTC.

This chain links TRBV9 with TRBJ1-1; 8 nucleotides match TRBD1. The J segment lost 1 base and the V segment lost 4 bases, leaving 6 bases of the junction unmatched. CDR3 length: 15 amino acids. The V gene's germline CDR1 is SGDLS and CDR2 YYNGEE. CDR3 sequence (DNA): TGTGCCAGCAGCTCAAGGACAGGGACGAACACTGAAGCTTTCTTT. Encoded protein: CASSSRTGTNTEAFF.

The chain is built from TRBV28 and TRBJ2-7, with 9 bases fitting TRBD1. V lost 5 bases to trimming and J lost 3 bases; unmatched junction nucleotides: 5. The CDR3 spans 14 residues. The germline CDR1 and CDR2 sequences are MDHEN and SYDVKM. The CDR3 DNA reads as TGTGCCAGCAGTCCCGGGACAGGGATCTACGAGCAGTACTTC. It is translated as CASSPGTGIYEQYF. The full variable domain, rest sourced from reference TRBV28 and TRBJ2-7, is DVKVTQSSRYLVKRTGEKVFLECVQDMDHENMFWYRQDPGLGLRLIYFSYDVKMKEKGDIPEGYSVSREKKERFSLILESASTNQTSMYLCASSPGTGIYEQYFGPGTRLTVT.

V and J are TRBV6-6 and TRBJ2-7; D uncertain. V was trimmed by 7 bases and J by 2 bases, leaving 12 bases between them. Germline assignment: CDR1 MNHNY and CDR2 SVGAGI (reference sequence). There are 13 residues in the CDR3. CDR3 protein: CASTPTVTYEQYF. As DNA, the CDR3 is TGTGCCAGCACCCCGACTGTAACCTACGAGCAGTACTTC.

This chain connects TRBV10-3 to TRBJ1-5, with a possible D match to TRBD1 (5 bases). The CDR3 length is 12 residues. CDR1 is ENHRY, CDR2 SYGVKD, per germline. V was pared by 2 bases and J by 6 bases, with 5 bases between. This chain's CDR3 is CAISEQGQPQHF. The CDR3 DNA reads TGTGCCATCAGTGAGCAGGGTCAGCCCCAGCATTTT.

This clone was seen only once. The rearrangement joins TRBV6-6 to TRBJ1-3, with D perhaps TRBD1 (5 bases). The CDR3 is 14 residues long. V lost 4 bases and J 3 bases, leaving 10 bases between the germline ends. In germline, CDR1 is MNHNY, CDR2 SVGAGI (reference sequence). The CDR3 DNA follows: TGTGCCAGCAGTTCTACAGGATTTGGAAACACCATATATTTT. Its translation is CASSSTGFGNTIYF.

V and J are TRBV6-5 and TRBJ2-7; 11 bases match TRBD1. CDR1 is MNHEY, CDR2 SVGAGI, per germline. J was trimmed by 0 bases and V by 6 bases; bases with no gene match: 4. The CDR3 has 15 amino acids. The DNA for the CDR3 is TGTGCCAGCAGAAAGGGGACAGGGGGCTCCTACGAGCAGTACTTC. Its protein is CASRKGTGGSYEQYF.

CDR3 in DNA: TGTGCCAGCAATGGGGGGTTGAACACTGAAGCTTTCTTT. This sequence encodes CASNGGLNTEAFF. This sequence joins TRBV7-9 and TRBJ1-1; possibly TRBD1 for D (5 bases). The ends were cut back, 7 bases at V and 0 bases at J, with 9 bases in the middle. CDR1 and CDR2 (germline): SEHNR, FQNEAQ (reference sequence). The CDR3 has 13 residues.

The chain links TRBV28 to TRBJ1-2; weak D call: TRBD1 (6 bases). The CDR3 is 14 residues long. V lost 6 bases to trimming and J lost 5 bases, with 16 bases between them. Germline V lookup: CDR1 MDHEN, CDR2 SYDVKM. For the CDR3, the DNA is TGTGCCAGCAGGGCGGGGGCAGGGCTTTATGGCTACACCTTC. Translating gives CASRAGAGLYGYTF.

V gene TRBV5-4 combines with J gene TRBJ2-1; a possible D gene is TRBD2 (6 bases). Germline V CDR1 and CDR2: SGHNT, YYREEE (reference sequence). V gave up 4 bases and J gave up 2 bases, with 13 bases separating them. The CDR3 has 15 amino acids. CDR3 nucleotide sequence: TGTGCCAGCAGCCAGAGCGCGGGGACCTACAATGAGCAGTTCTTC. This sequence encodes CASSQSAGTYNEQFF.